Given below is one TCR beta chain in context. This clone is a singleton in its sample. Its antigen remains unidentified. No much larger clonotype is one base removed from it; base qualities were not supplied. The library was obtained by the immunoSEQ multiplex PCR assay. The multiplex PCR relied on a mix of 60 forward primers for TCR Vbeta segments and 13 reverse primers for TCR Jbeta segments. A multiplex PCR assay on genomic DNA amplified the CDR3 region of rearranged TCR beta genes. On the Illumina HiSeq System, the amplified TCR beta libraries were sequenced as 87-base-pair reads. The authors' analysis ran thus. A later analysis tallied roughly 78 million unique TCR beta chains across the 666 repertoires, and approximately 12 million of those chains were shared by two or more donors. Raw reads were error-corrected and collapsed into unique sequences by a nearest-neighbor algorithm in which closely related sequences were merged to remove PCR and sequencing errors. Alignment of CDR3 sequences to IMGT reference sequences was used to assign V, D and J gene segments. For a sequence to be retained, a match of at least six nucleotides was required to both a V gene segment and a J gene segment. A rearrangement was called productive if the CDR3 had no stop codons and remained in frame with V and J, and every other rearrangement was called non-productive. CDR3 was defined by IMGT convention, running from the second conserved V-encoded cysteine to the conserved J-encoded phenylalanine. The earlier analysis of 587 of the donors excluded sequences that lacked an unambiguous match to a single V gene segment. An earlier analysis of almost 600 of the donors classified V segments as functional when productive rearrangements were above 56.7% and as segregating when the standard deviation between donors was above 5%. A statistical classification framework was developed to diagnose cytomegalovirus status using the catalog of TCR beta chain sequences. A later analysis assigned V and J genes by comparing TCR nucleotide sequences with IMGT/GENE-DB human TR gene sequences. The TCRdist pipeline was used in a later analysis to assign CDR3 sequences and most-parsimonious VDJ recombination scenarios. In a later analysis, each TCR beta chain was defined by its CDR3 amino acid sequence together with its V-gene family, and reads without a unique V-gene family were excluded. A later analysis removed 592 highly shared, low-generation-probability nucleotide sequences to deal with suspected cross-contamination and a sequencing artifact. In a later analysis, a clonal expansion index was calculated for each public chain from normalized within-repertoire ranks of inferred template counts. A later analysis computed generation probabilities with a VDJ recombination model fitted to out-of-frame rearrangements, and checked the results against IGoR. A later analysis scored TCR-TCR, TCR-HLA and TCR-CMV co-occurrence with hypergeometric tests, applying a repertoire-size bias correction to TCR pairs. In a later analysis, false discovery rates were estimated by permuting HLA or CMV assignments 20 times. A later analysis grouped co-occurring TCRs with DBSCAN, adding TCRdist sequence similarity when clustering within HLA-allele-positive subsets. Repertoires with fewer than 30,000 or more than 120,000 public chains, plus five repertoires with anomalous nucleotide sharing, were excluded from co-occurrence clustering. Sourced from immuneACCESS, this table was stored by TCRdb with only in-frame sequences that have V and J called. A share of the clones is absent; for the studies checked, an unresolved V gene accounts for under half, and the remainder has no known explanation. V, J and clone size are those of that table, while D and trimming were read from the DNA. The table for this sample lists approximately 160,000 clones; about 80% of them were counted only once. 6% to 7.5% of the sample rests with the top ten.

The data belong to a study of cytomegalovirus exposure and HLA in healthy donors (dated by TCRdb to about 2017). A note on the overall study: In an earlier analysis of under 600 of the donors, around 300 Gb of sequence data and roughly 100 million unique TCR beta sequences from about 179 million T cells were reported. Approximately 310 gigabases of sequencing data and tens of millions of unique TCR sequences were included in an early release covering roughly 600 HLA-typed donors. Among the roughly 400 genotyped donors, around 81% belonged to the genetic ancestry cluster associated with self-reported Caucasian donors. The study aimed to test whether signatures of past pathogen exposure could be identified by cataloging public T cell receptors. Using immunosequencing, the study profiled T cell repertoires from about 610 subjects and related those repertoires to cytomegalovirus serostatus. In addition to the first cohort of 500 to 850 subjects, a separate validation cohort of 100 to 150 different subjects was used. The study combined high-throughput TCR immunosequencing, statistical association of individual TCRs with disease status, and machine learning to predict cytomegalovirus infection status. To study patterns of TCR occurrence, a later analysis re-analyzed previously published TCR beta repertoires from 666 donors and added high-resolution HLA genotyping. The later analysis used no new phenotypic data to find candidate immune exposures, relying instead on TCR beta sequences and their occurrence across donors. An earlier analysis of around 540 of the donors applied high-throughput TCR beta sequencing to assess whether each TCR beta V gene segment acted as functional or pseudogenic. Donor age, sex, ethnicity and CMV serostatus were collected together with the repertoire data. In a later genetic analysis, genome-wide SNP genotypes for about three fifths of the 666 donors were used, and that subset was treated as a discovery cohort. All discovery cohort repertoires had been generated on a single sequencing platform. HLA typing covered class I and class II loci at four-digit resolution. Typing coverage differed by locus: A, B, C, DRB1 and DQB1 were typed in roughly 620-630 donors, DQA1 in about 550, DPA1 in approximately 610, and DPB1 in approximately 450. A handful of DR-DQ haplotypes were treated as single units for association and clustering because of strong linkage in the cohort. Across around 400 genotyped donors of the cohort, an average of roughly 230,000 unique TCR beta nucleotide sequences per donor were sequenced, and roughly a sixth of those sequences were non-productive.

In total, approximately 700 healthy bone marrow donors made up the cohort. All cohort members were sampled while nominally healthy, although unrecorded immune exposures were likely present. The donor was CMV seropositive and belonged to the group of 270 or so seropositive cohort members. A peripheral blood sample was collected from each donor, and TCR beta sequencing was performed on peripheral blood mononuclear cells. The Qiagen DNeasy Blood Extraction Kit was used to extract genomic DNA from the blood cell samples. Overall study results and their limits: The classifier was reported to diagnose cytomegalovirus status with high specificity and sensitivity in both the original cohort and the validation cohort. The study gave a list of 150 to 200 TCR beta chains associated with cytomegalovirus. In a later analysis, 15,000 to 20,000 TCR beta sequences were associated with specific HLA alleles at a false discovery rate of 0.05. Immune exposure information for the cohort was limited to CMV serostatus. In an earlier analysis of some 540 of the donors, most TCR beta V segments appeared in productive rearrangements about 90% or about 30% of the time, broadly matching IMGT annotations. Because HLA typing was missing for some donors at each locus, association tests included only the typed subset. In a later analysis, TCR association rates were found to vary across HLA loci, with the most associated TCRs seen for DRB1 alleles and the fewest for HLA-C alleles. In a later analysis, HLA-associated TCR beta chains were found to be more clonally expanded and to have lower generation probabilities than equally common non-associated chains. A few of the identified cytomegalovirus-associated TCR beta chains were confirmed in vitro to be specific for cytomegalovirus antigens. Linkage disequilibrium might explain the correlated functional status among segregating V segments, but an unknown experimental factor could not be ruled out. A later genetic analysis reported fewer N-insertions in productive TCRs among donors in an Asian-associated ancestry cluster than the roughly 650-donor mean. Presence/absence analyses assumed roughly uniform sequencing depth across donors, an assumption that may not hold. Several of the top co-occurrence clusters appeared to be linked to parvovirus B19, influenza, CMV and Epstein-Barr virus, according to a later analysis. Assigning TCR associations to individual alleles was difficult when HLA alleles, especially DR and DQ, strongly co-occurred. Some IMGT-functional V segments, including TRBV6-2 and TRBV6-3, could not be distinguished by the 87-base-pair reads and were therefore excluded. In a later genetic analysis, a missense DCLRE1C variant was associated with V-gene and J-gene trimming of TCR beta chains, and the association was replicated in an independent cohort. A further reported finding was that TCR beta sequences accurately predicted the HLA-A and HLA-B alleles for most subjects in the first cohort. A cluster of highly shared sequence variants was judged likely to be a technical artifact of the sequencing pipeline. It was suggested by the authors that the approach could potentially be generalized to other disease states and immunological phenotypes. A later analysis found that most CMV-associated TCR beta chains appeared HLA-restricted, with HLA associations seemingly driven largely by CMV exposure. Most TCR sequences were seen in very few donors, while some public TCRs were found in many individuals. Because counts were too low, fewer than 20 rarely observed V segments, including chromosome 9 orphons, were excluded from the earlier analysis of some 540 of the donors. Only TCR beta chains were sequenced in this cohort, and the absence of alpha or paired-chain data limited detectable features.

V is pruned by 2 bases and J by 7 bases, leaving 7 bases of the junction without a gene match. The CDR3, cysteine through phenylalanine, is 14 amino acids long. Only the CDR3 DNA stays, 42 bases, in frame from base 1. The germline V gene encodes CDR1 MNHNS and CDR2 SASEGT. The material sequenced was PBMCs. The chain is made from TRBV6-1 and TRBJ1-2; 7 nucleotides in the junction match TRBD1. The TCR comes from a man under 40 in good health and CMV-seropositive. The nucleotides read TGTGCCAGCAGTGAAAGGGGGACAGCCCGTGGCTACACCTTC. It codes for CASSERGTARGYTF.